Shown below are 12 T cell receptor beta chains from a single sample sequenced in a study of T cell responses to AZD1222 COVID-19 vaccine. Sequenced by immunoSEQ multiplex PCR; TCRdb stores in-frame clones only, minus some. The sample totals about 140,000 clones; its top ten clones hold around 2.2%. Sequencing input: peripheral blood. The receptors stem from an adult in good health.

This chain uses TRBV19 with TRBJ2-4, with 10 bases lining up with TRBD1. The CDR3 sequence is 14 residues long. J was trimmed by 8 bases and V by 3 bases; bases with no gene match: 4. Per germline, CDR1 LNHDA and CDR2 SQIVND (reference sequence). CDR3 in DNA: TGTGCCAGTAGTATTAGGGGGACAGGGGACATTCAGTACTTC. It yields the protein CASSIRGTGDIQYF.

Notes on this clone: A read error may account for a junction end that differs from germline. This chain joins TRBV28 and TRBJ2-7, with a weak D call TRBD2 (6 bases). Per germline, CDR1 MDHEN and CDR2 SYDVKM. The CDR3 has 13 amino acids. The CDR3 spells CASKDRDPKGRHF. CDR3 DNA sequence: TGTGCCAGCAAGGACCGGGACCCAAAAGGGAGGCACTTC.

The CDR3 loop is CASSGTDPYGYTF. CDR3 sequence (DNA): TGTGCCAGCAGTGGGACAGATCCATATGGCTACACCTTC. The V and J genes are TRBV25-1 and TRBJ1-2, with a weak D call TRBD1 (6 bases). Germline V gene data show CDR1 as MGHDK and CDR2 as SYGVNS. V was cut by 4 bases and J by 5 bases, with 11 bases left in between. The CDR3 totals 13 residues.

CDR3 nucleotide sequence: TGTGCCAGCAGTTACAGCGGGGGCACAGATACGCAGTATTTT. It encodes CASSYSGGTDTQYF. V usage is TRBV6-2 or TRBV6-3 and J usage is TRBJ2-3; 7 nucleotides align to TRBD2. V lost 2 bases, J lost 1 base, and 0 bases stayed unmatched. The CDR3 runs to 14 residues. The germline V gene encodes CDR1 MNHEY and CDR2 SVGEGT.

The CDR3 region has the DNA TGTGCCAGCAGCTTAGTTCCCCCGGGACAGGAGTTCCCTGGGTATGGCTACACCTTC. Its protein is CASSLVPPGQEFPGYGYTF. V usage is TRBV11-3 and J usage is TRBJ1-2; 8 nucleotides line up with TRBD1. The CDR3 is 19 amino acids. The V segment lost 1 base and the J segment 5 bases; nucleotides outside the gene matches: 18. CDR1 and CDR2 (germline): SGHNT, YENEEA.

The gene calls are TRBV5-1 and TRBJ2-2; D is possibly TRBD1 or TRBD2 (5 bases each). The CDR3 covers 16 residues. V was clipped by 4 bases and J by 1 base, with 14 bases between them. Germline assignment: CDR1 SGHRS and CDR2 YFSETQ. CDR3 in DNA: TGCGCCAGCAGCCCTCGGGACGGATTGAACACCGGGGAGCTGTTTTTT. Protein product: CASSPRDGLNTGELFF.

The chain combines TRBV18 with TRBJ1-5; D gene unclear. Trimming removed 3 bases at V and 7 bases at J, with 13 bases between. Germline CDR1 is KGHSH and CDR2 is LQKENI. The CDR3 has 14 amino acids. The CDR3 sequence is CASSPGYEDQPQHF. CDR3 nucleotide sequence: TGTGCCAGCTCACCCGGGTATGAGGACCAGCCCCAGCATTTT.

The chain couples TRBV27 to TRBJ2-1; 8 nucleotides align to TRBD1. This CDR3 has 14 residues. Losses at the gene ends were 8 bases for V and 9 bases for J; bases not matched to a gene: 12. The V gene's germline CDR1 is MNHEY and CDR2 SMNVEV (reference sequence). CDR3 bases: TGTGCCAGCGCCCTCCGGACAGGGAAGGCTGAGCAGTTCTTC. Translated: CASALRTGKAEQFF.

The rearrangement links TRBV19 to TRBJ1-3, with D perhaps matching TRBD1 (5 bases). The CDR3 has 14 residues. CDR1 and CDR2 from the germline V gene are LNHDA and SQIVND (reference sequence). V dropped 5 bases and J dropped 4 bases, with 12 bases sitting between them. Here the CDR3 reads CASSPLRGGNTIYF. CDR3 DNA sequence: TGTGCCAGTAGTCCCCTTAGGGGAGGAAACACCATATATTTT.

This chain connects TRBV12-3 or TRBV12-4 to TRBJ2-7; weak D call: TRBD2 (7 bases). This CDR3 spans 12 amino acids. Deletions cut 8 bases from V and 5 bases from J, with 13 bases between. CDR3 amino acids: CASARGGDEQYF. In nucleotides, the CDR3 is TGTGCCAGCGCCAGGGGAGGGGACGAGCAGTACTTC.

The V and J genes are TRBV7-9 and TRBJ1-6; D is undetermined. Germline V gives CDR1 SEHNR, CDR2 FQNEAQ (reference sequence). The CDR3 totals 13 residues. The ends were cut back, 5 bases at V and 9 bases at J, with 11 bases in the middle. In DNA, the CDR3 is TGTGCCAGCAGCCGAGTGGGCGTTTCACCCCTCCACTTT. Translation gives CASSRVGVSPLHF.

The rearrangement uses TRBV6-2 or TRBV6-3 and TRBJ1-4; D perhaps matches TRBD1 (6 bases). Germline V gives CDR1 MNHEY, CDR2 SVGEGT. V was pared by 0 bases and J by 5 bases, with 13 bases between. The CDR3 length is 16 residues. CDR3 protein: CASSYSMGRGNEKLFF. CDR3 in DNA: TGTGCCAGCAGTTACTCGATGGGCAGGGGCAATGAAAAACTGTTTTTT.